The T cell receptor (beta chain) described here comes from a study of glioma-infiltrating T cells. General study results and limits: CDR3 overlap between tissue and blood was very small. Tissue-blood divergence was below expectation in non-neoplastic patients, above in gliomas.

V gave up 2 bases and J gave up 4 bases, with 11 bases separating them. There are 14 residues in the CDR3. In germline, CDR1 is MNHEY, CDR2 SMNVEV (reference sequence). Amplification of TCR alpha and beta CDR3 regions from RNA used iRepertoire nested multiplex PCR. One-step reverse transcription and amplification started from approximately 100-400 ng of tissue mRNA or PBMC total RNA. TCRdb analysed the multiplex PCR reads with MiXCR anew, one entry per CDR3 protein. The profile shows approximately 190,000 distinct CDR3 sequences, about 32% of them singletons. The sample holds many counts of this clonotype. Its antigen remains unknown.

The sample was glioma tissue, nonneoplastic brain tissue, or PBMCs (not recorded which). This TCR was recovered from a human donor with low-grade glioma or glioblastoma, undergoing nonglioma brain surgery, or in good health (not recorded which). The V and J genes are TRBV27 and TRBJ1-2; D may be TRBD1 (5 bases). The CDR3 region is CASSLVPGGYGYTF. CDR3 in DNA: TGTGCCAGCAGTTTAGTCCCGGGGGGCTATGGCTACACCTTC.